Each of the 4 T cell receptor beta chains below was sequenced from the same sample in a study of T cell repertoires in cytomegalovirus infection. Each CDR3 protein is one row after TCRdb ran MiXCR on the reads. This sample has roughly 760,000 distinct CDR3 sequences, with roughly 35% found just once. Material for sequencing was PBMCs. The receptors were sampled from a human donor in good health (CMV status not recorded). Some clones in this sample may be carry-over from other donors' samples.

The chain carries TRBV6-8 and TRBJ2-1; D uncertain. Germline V gene data show CDR1 as MNHGY and CDR2 as SAAAGT. V lost 6 bases, J lost 6 bases, and 21 bases lay in between. The CDR3 extends over 16 amino acids. CDR3 in DNA: TGTGCCAGCAGCTCACTTGTGGGTCCGGAACCCAATGAGCAGTTCTTC. Its translation: CASSSLVGPEPNEQFF.

This rearrangement joins TRBV6-6 to TRBJ1-5; D not certain. V lost 3 bases to trimming and J lost 5 bases, with 14 bases between them. This CDR3 has 15 residues. CDR1 is MNHNY, CDR2 SVGAGI, per germline (reference sequence). The CDR3 sequence: CASSYGRNGDQPQHF. Here the CDR3 DNA reads TGTGCCAGCAGTTATGGACGAAACGGCGATCAGCCCCAGCATTTT.

This clonotype was seen more than once but under ten times. The chain couples TRBV6-1 to TRBJ2-1, with no clear D. Germline V gene data show CDR1 as MNHNS and CDR2 as SASEGT. V lost 7 bases, J lost 4 bases, and 8 bases lay in between. CDR3 length: 12 amino acids. The CDR3: CASINPYNEQFF. As DNA, the CDR3 is TGTGCCAGCATTAACCCATACAATGAGCAGTTCTTC.

As regards this clonotype: The junction and the germline gene differ at one end; a read error may be behind it. The chain has TRBV19 and TRBJ2-7; the D gene is possibly TRBD2 (5 bases). The CDR3 spans 14 residues. Germline assignment: CDR1 LNHDA and CDR2 SQIVND (reference sequence). The CDR3 spells CASSPGGTSYEQCF. For the CDR3, the DNA is TGTGCCAGTAGTCCAGGAGGTACCTCCTACGAGCAGTGCTTC.